The 32 T cell receptor beta chains presented below share a single source sample, sequenced in a study of response to subunit inactivated influenza vaccine. TCRdb reanalysed the RT-PCR reads using MiXCR and keeps one entry per CDR3 protein. The profile shows 700,000 to 900,000 distinct CDR3 sequences, around 20% of them singletons. Here the sequenced sample was PBMCs from blood, taken less than 6 days after vaccination. All receptors derive from a man in his fifties or sixties who received an inactivated influenza vaccine.

CDR3 sequence (DNA): TGTGCCAGCAGCTTAGGAGTCGTTCTGACCGAGACCCAGTACTTC. The encoded protein is CASSLGVVLTETQYF. V usage is TRBV7-9 and J usage is TRBJ2-5; D gene ambiguous. V was cut by 1 base and J by 5 bases, with 14 bases left in between. The germline CDR1 and CDR2 sequences are SEHNR and FQNEAQ (reference sequence). This CDR3 region has 15 residues.

The chain is built from TRBV5-5 and TRBJ1-1, with unresolved D. Trimming removed 1 base from V and 3 bases from J, with 7 bases in between. The germline V gene encodes CDR1 SGHKS and CDR2 YYEKEE (reference sequence). CDR3 length: 13 residues. The CDR3: CASSLMWDTEAFF. The CDR3 region has the DNA TGTGCCAGCAGCTTGATGTGGGACACTGAAGCTTTCTTT.

The chain joins TRBV10-3 to TRBJ2-6; no reliable D call. The CDR3 runs 17 residues. Germline CDR1 ENHRY, CDR2 SYGVKD. V shed 0 bases and J shed 0 bases, with 9 bases lying between them. The CDR3 protein is CAISESAVLSGANVLTF. The CDR3 bases are TGTGCCATCAGTGAGTCGGCCGTTCTCTCTGGGGCCAACGTCCTGACTTTC.

This clonotype came up a few times. The rearrangement uses TRBV7-2 and TRBJ2-1; D is unclear. This CDR3 is 18 amino acids long. CDR1 is SGHTA, CDR2 FQGNSA, per germline. The V end was cut by 0 bases, the J end by 6 bases, with 21 bases between. The CDR3 here is CASSLARTMATGRNEQFF. In nucleotides, the CDR3 is TGTGCCAGCAGCTTAGCGCGCACCATGGCCACCGGACGCAATGAGCAGTTCTTC.

The chain uses TRBV28 and TRBJ2-1; a weak D match, TRBD1 (5 bases). The CDR3 runs to 11 residues. CDR1 is MDHEN and CDR2 is SYDVKM in the germline V gene. V lost 7 bases to trimming and J lost 6 bases, with 7 bases between them. Here the CDR3 DNA reads TGTGCCAGCACAGGGCGCAATGAGCAGTTCTTC. Protein: CASTGRNEQFF.

This clonotype has just a few counts. The gene calls are TRBV10-3 and TRBJ2-3, with D tentatively TRBD1 (6 bases). The CDR3 consists of 13 residues. V was clipped by 4 bases and J by 4 bases, with 9 bases between them. The germline gives CDR1 ENHRY, CDR2 SYGVKD. The CDR3 DNA reads TGTGCCATCAGTGCGGACAGATCAGATACGCAGTATTTT. This codes for CAISADRSDTQYF.

The chain couples TRBV12-3 or TRBV12-4 to TRBJ2-2, with a possible D match to TRBD1 (7 bases). This CDR3 region has 13 residues. Between the trimmed V and J ends, which lost 7 bases and 7 bases, there was a span of 13 bases. CDR3 amino acids: CASTKQGGGELFF. As DNA, the CDR3 is TGTGCCAGCACAAAGCAGGGGGGCGGGGAGCTGTTTTTT.

The chain employs TRBV7-9 and TRBJ2-3, with a tentative D call TRBD1 (5 bases). The ends were cut back, 8 bases at V and 0 bases at J, with 9 bases in the middle. Germline loops: CDR1 SEHNR, CDR2 FQNEAQ (reference sequence). The CDR3 contains 13 residues. The CDR3 sequence: CASGAGSTDTQYF. CDR3 DNA: TGTGCCAGCGGGGCAGGGAGCACAGATACGCAGTATTTT. The full variable domain, rest sourced from reference TRBV7-9 and TRBJ2-3, is DTGVSQNPRHKITKRGQNVTFRCDPISEHNRLYWYRQTLGQGPEFLTYFQNEAQLEKSRLLSDRFSAERPKGSFSTLEIQRTEQGDSAMYLCASGAGSTDTQYFGPGTRLTVL.

This clonotype has only a few counts. The gene calls are TRBV6-1 and TRBJ2-3; 8 bases map to TRBD2. The length of the CDR3 is 15 residues. Germline V gene sequence: CDR1 MNHNS, CDR2 SASEGT. J gave up 3 bases and V 10 bases, and 12 bases lay outside the gene matches. The CDR3 DNA is TGTGCCACCGCGCGCGGCGGGGGGTTGACAGATACGCAGTATTTT. This codes for CATARGGGLTDTQYF.

This clonotype was observed at least ten times. This chain joins TRBV12-3 or TRBV12-4 and TRBJ2-7; 7 bases agree with TRBD1. This CDR3 is built from 14 residues. V dropped 6 bases and J dropped 4; count of bases not matched to a gene: 9. CDR3 coding DNA: TGTGCCAGCAGGCCCCCCGGGACAGCTTACGAGCAGTACTTC. Residues: CASRPPGTAYEQYF.

At least ten counts were recorded for this clonotype. The genes are TRBV12-3 or TRBV12-4 and TRBJ2-7; 13 bases align to TRBD2. With 3 bases clipped from V and 4 bases from J, the junction kept 3 bases outside the gene matches. The CDR3 totals 15 residues. The CDR3 is CASSFGTSGTYEQYF. The CDR3 DNA reads TGTGCCAGCAGTTTCGGGACTAGCGGGACATACGAGCAGTACTTC.

V usage is TRBV20-1 and J usage is TRBJ1-6; D not resolved. Germline V gives CDR1 DFQATT, CDR2 SNEGSKA (reference sequence). The CDR3 length is 13 residues. V lost 0 bases and J 7 bases, leaving 7 bases between the germline ends. The CDR3 protein is CSARESLNSPLHF. CDR3 nucleotide sequence: TGCAGTGCTAGAGAGAGCCTGAATTCACCCCTCCACTTT.

This chain's CDR3 is CASSQEGGSGGTQETQYF. The CDR3 nucleotides read TGCGCCAGCAGCCAAGAAGGTGGTAGCGGGGGGACCCAAGAGACCCAGTACTTC. The V call is TRBV4-3, the J call TRBJ2-5, with 10 bases that match TRBD2. This CDR3 contains 18 residues. In germline, CDR1 is LGHNA, CDR2 YSLEER. Trimming cost V 0 bases and J 1 base; bases outside gene matches: 8.

The genes are TRBV7-2 and TRBJ2-5; 10 nucleotides line up with TRBD2. Trimming cost V 2 bases and J 0 bases; bases outside gene matches: 6. CDR1 and CDR2 (germline): SGHTA, FQGNSA. The CDR3 extends over 17 amino acids. DNA for the CDR3: TGTGCCAGCAGCTTAAGAAGACTAGCGGGCTACCAAGAGACCCAGTACTTC. Protein product: CASSLRRLAGYQETQYF.

The chain has TRBV27 and TRBJ2-7, with D possibly TRBD1 on 5 matching bases. Trimming shortened V by 5 bases and J by 0 bases, and 11 bases separated the two germline ends. Germline lookup yields CDR1 MNHEY and CDR2 SMNVEV (reference sequence). CDR3 length: 14 amino acids. For the CDR3, the DNA is TGTGCCAGCAGTGCACAGGCCAACTCCTACGAGCAGTACTTC. It translates to CASSAQANSYEQYF.

This clonotype was observed a few times. The V call is TRBV24-1, the J call TRBJ2-7; 8 nucleotides line up with TRBD1. The germline CDR1 and CDR2 sequences are KGHDR and SFDVKD. CDR3 length: 14 residues. V trimming: 4 bases; J trimming: 3 bases; junction bases outside the gene matches: 4. The DNA of the CDR3 is TGTGCCACCAGTGACCGGGACAGGAACTACGAGCAGTACTTC. This encodes CATSDRDRNYEQYF.

This clonotype was picked up many times. This chain connects TRBV12-3 or TRBV12-4 to TRBJ2-7; TRBD1 aligns across 9 bases. The CDR3 is 16 amino acids. The V segment lost 7 bases and the J segment 0 bases; nucleotides outside the gene matches: 10. The CDR3 loop is CASTMSLTGGSYEQYF. CDR3 DNA: TGTGCCAGCACCATGTCCCTGACAGGGGGCTCCTACGAGCAGTACTTC.

The DNA for the CDR3 is TGTGCCAGCAGTTTACAGACCGGGACAGGGTGGTTCTTC. Translating it yields CASSLQTGTGWFF. The rearrangement links TRBV28 to TRBJ2-1; 9 bases fit TRBD1. Germline assignment: CDR1 MDHEN and CDR2 SYDVKM. With 2 bases clipped from V and 15 bases from J, the junction kept 8 bases outside the gene matches. CDR3 size: 13 residues.

This clonotype was picked up a small number of times. This chain connects TRBV20-1 to TRBJ1-3, with D perhaps matching TRBD1 (5 bases). Germline CDR1 DFQATT, CDR2 SNEGSKA (reference sequence). This CDR3 spans 14 amino acids. V was clipped by 3 bases and J by 7 bases, with 16 bases between them. The CDR3 sequence is CSARGPGAGNTIYF. The DNA of the CDR3 is TGCAGTGCTAGGGGGCCCGGCGCGGGGAACACCATATATTTT.

This chain links TRBV7-2 with TRBJ2-3; TRBD1 is a possible D gene (5 bases). Trimming stripped 1 base from V and 4 bases from J, with 12 bases between. Germline V gene lookup returns CDR1 SGHTA and CDR2 FQGNSA. This CDR3 has 15 residues. The CDR3 region is CASSLGQGRPDTQYF. The CDR3 coding sequence is TGTGCCAGCAGCTTAGGGCAGGGCCGCCCAGATACGCAGTATTTT. The entire variable domain, with the rest obtained from reference TRBV7-2 and TRBJ2-3, is as follows: GAGVSQSPSNKVTEKGKDVELRCDPISGHTALYWYRQSLGQGLEFLIYFQGNSAPDKSGLPSDRFSAERTGGSVSTLTIQRTQQEDSAVYLCASSLGQGRPDTQYFGPGTRLTVL.

The V gene is TRBV29-1, the J gene TRBJ1-5; D ambiguous. The CDR3 has 15 residues. Germline assignment: CDR1 SQVTM and CDR2 ANQGSEA. V was clipped by 6 bases and J by 2 bases, with 17 bases between them. The chain's CDR3 is CSVADGLLGNQPQHF. The CDR3, as DNA: TGCAGCGTAGCCGACGGACTTTTGGGCAATCAGCCCCAGCATTTT. The full variable domain, in which reference TRBV29-1 and TRBJ1-5 provide the parts outside the CDR3, is SAVISQKPSRDICQRGTSLTIQCQVDSQVTMMFWYRQQPGQSLTLIATANQGSEATYESGFVIDKFPISRPNLTFSTLTVSNMSPEDSSIYLCSVADGLLGNQPQHFGDGTRLSIL.

This chain joins TRBV14 and TRBJ2-5; D is ambiguous. Between the trimmed V and J ends, which lost 2 bases and 7 bases, there was a span of 11 bases. In germline, CDR1 is SGHDN, CDR2 FVKESK. This CDR3 region has 13 residues. CDR3 amino acids: CASSQLPVGTQYF. The CDR3 DNA follows: TGTGCCAGCAGCCAATTACCGGTTGGGACCCAGTACTTC.

This clonotype was seen ten or more times. The CDR3 loop reads CASSSGTGIGGYTF. The DNA for the CDR3 is TGTGCCAGCAGTTCCGGGACAGGGATCGGTGGCTACACCTTC. This chain joins TRBV28 and TRBJ1-2, with 9 bases lining up with TRBD1. This CDR3 has 14 amino acids. V dropped 4 bases and J dropped 7; count of bases not matched to a gene: 7. The germline gives CDR1 MDHEN, CDR2 SYDVKM.

This clonotype was observed a handful of times. The rearrangement links TRBV20-1 to TRBJ1-4; 7 bases are a match to TRBD1. Trimming removed 4 bases from V and 4 bases from J; junction bases left unmatched: 18. CDR1 is DFQATT and CDR2 is SNEGSKA in the germline V gene (reference sequence). The CDR3 spans 18 residues. The CDR3 is CSAMRLVRGTVFNEKLFF. DNA of the CDR3: TGCAGTGCTATGCGCCTTGTTCGAGGGACAGTTTTTAATGAAAAACTGTTTTTT.

This clonotype was seen at least ten times. One junction end disagrees with the germline gene, perhaps due to a read error. The V gene is TRBV27, the J gene TRBJ2-1; D remains unclear. Germline CDR1 and CDR2: MNHEY and SMNVEV (reference sequence). There are 13 residues in the CDR3. The CDR3 sequence is CASGSLSSNEQFF. DNA of the CDR3: TGTGCCAGCGGGTCCCTCTCCTCCAATGAGCAGTTCTTC.

The chain has TRBV20-1 and TRBJ1-1; D call uncertain. Germline CDR1 DFQATT, CDR2 SNEGSKA (reference sequence). The CDR3 has 12 residues. Trimming pared 3 bases from V and 5 bases from J, leaving 10 bases between. For the CDR3, the DNA is TGCAGTGCTAGTGAGAAGTTTACTGAAGCTTTCTTT. Amino acids: CSASEKFTEAFF.

The chain employs TRBV10-3 and TRBJ2-1, with 7 bases that match TRBD2. CDR1 is ENHRY and CDR2 is SYGVKD in the germline V gene. The CDR3 totals 14 residues. After removal of 5 bases from V and 4 bases from J, the junction contained 5 bases not matched to a gene. The CDR3 DNA reads as TGTGCCATCAGTCCTTGGGGGGGATACAATGAGCAGTTCTTC. Protein product: CAISPWGGYNEQFF.

This clonotype was counted ten times or more. V usage is TRBV10-3 and J usage is TRBJ2-5; 8 nucleotides agree with TRBD1. Germline V gene sequence: CDR1 ENHRY, CDR2 SYGVKD. Losses at the gene ends were 6 bases for V and 5 bases for J; bases not matched to a gene: 5. The CDR3 loop spans 13 amino acids. In DNA form, the CDR3 reads TGTGCCATCAGGGATGGACAGGGTGAGACCCAGTACTTC. Residues: CAIRDGQGETQYF.

The table lists this clonotype with a few counts. V usage is TRBV28 and J usage is TRBJ2-7, with 9 bases identical to TRBD1. V shed 6 bases and J 3 bases; nucleotides not matched to a gene: 9. The CDR3 runs to 15 residues. CDR1 MDHEN and CDR2 SYDVKM come from the germline V gene. CDR3 DNA: TGTGCCAGCAGCCAGCCCGGGACAGGGATCTACGAGCAGTACTTC. Translated, it gives CASSQPGTGIYEQYF.

This clonotype was observed a handful of times. The genes are TRBV12-3 or TRBV12-4 and TRBJ2-3, with 7 nucleotides matching TRBD2. This CDR3 is 15 amino acids long. V was clipped by 2 bases and J by 6 bases; unmatched bases: 8. The DNA for the CDR3 is TGTGCCAGCAGTTTAACCGGACTAGGCTGGGATACGCAGTATTTT. This gives the protein CASSLTGLGWDTQYF.

J is TRBJ2-5 and V is TRBV27, with D perhaps TRBD1 or TRBD2 (6 bases each). Trimming stripped 1 base from V and 5 bases from J, with 14 bases between. The germline gives CDR1 MNHEY, CDR2 SMNVEV (reference sequence). CDR3 length equals 15 residues. CDR3 DNA sequence: TGTGCCAGCAGTTTATTGTTTGGGGGGCACGAGACCCAGTACTTC. As protein: CASSLLFGGHETQYF.

The rearrangement links TRBV7-9 to TRBJ1-2; weak D call: TRBD1 (6 bases). Between the trimmed V and J ends, which lost 5 bases and 8 bases, there was a span of 18 bases. The CDR3 contains 14 residues. Germline CDR1 and CDR2: SEHNR and FQNEAQ (reference sequence). CDR3 sequence (DNA): TGTGCCAGCAGCCCTACAGGGCCCTCGCGGGGCTACACCTTC. This sequence encodes CASSPTGPSRGYTF.